This T cell receptor beta chain was identified during a study of OX40 agonist ivuxolimab in advanced cancers. The wider study: Ivuxolimab, an agonistic anti-OX40 (CD134) antibody, was given to patients. Participants, 75% to 85% male, averaged approximately 56 years of age, ranging from roughly 23 to 80.

This clone showed up just a few times. The target antigen is unknown. Study results and limitations: The specificity for antigen of the expanded peripheral T cells was not determined. Clonal expansion among partial responders at 0.1-3.0 mg/kg ranked near the lowest.

V lost 5 bases and J 3 bases, leaving 17 bases between the germline ends. The CDR3 runs to 15 residues. Germline assignment: CDR1 SGHDT and CDR2 YYEEEE. The method was immunoSEQ multiplex PCR; TCRdb's version includes in-frame clones alone and lacks a portion of them. Here the sample spans fewer than 35,000 clones, 81% being singletons. The chain links TRBV5-6 to TRBJ1-1; tentatively, D is TRBD1 (5 bases). The sequence was obtained from an adult with an advanced solid tumor such as melanoma, head and neck, liver or kidney cancer. Sequences were derived from CD4+ or CD8+ T cells sorted from blood, sampled in a trial of the OX40 agonist ivuxolimab. The CDR3 spells CASSKKGRVDTEAFF. The CDR3 nucleotides read TGTGCCAGCAGTAAAAAGGGGCGGGTGGACACTGAAGCTTTCTTT.